Listed below are T cell receptor beta chains from one sample, sequenced in a study of OX40 agonist ivuxolimab in advanced cancers. Data came from immunoSEQ multiplex PCR; TCRdb stores just in-frame clones and leaves some out. In the table there are roughly 28,000 clones, approximately 84% of which are singletons. Sequencing was performed on CD4+ or CD8+ T cells sorted from blood, taken in a trial of the OX40 agonist ivuxolimab. The receptor source for this set is an adult with an advanced solid tumor such as melanoma, head and neck, liver or kidney cancer. The CDR3 runs from the conserved cysteine through the conserved F or W. D genes are given only for firm matches. Size values are once, few and many counts, or a class for expanded clones, and some rows have none.

v_gene: TRBV15
d_gene: NA
abundance: NA
j_gene: TRBJ2-2
CDR3aa: CATSIRQNTGELFF
CDR3nt: TGTGCCACCAGCATTAGGCAGAACACCGGGGAGCTGTTTTTT

v_gene: TRBV18
d_gene: NA
abundance: once
j_gene: TRBJ1-5
CDR3aa: CASSPKTQGTGQPQHF
CDR3nt: TGTGCCAGCTCACCCAAGACGCAGGGTACAGGTCAGCCCCAGCATTTT

v_gene: TRBV7-6
d_gene: NA
abundance: NA
j_gene: TRBJ1-1
CDR3aa: CASSLAGTNTEAFF
CDR3nt: TGTGCCAGCAGCTTAGCGGGGACGAACACTGAAGCTTTCTTT

v_gene: TRBV27
d_gene: TRBD2
abundance: NA
j_gene: TRBJ2-2
CDR3aa: CASSSIPGGPGELFF
CDR3nt: TGTGCCAGCAGTTCGATCCCGGGGGGACCCGGGGAGCTGTTTTTT

v_gene: TRBV9
d_gene: TRBD2
abundance: NA
j_gene: TRBJ2-7
CDR3aa: CASSVGLAGVEYEQYF
CDR3nt: TGTGCCAGCAGCGTCGGACTAGCGGGAGTAGAATACGAGCAGTACTTC

v_gene: TRBV7-9
d_gene: TRBD2
abundance: NA
j_gene: TRBJ2-5
CDR3aa: CASSTTGGPGTQYF
CDR3nt: TGTGCCAGCAGCACGACGGGGGGTCCAGGGACCCAGTACTTC

v_gene: TRBV28
d_gene: TRBD2
abundance: NA
j_gene: TRBJ2-7
CDR3aa: CASSPTIPSGRRYEQYF
CDR3nt: TGTGCCAGCAGTCCTACCATCCCCAGCGGGAGGAGGTACGAGCAGTACTTC

v_gene: TRBV19
d_gene: NA
abundance: NA
j_gene: TRBJ2-7
CDR3aa: CASSPQEGWSEQYF
CDR3nt: TGTGCCAGTAGTCCCCAAGAAGGGTGGAGCGAGCAGTACTTC

v_gene: TRBV7-9
d_gene: NA
abundance: few
j_gene: TRBJ2-5
CDR3aa: CASRKTDTETQYF
CDR3nt: TGTGCCAGCAGAAAGACGGATACGGAGACCCAGTACTTC

v_gene: TRBV6-5
d_gene: NA
abundance: NA
j_gene: TRBJ2-3
CDR3aa: CASSYLLPAETDTQYF
CDR3nt: TGTGCCAGCAGTTACCTACTTCCGGCAGAGACAGATACGCAGTATTTT

v_gene: TRBV7-2
d_gene: NA
abundance: NA
j_gene: TRBJ2-5
CDR3aa: CASSLEEVAIGGETQYF
CDR3nt: TGTGCCAGCAGCTTAGAGGAGGTGGCAATAGGGGGAGAGACCCAGTACTTC

v_gene: TRBV27
d_gene: NA
abundance: NA
j_gene: TRBJ2-7
CDR3aa: CASSLGPWGLGSYEQYF
CDR3nt: TGTGCCAGCAGTTTAGGTCCCTGGGGCCTCGGGTCCTACGAGCAGTACTTC

v_gene: TRBV10-3
d_gene: NA
abundance: NA
j_gene: TRBJ2-2
CDR3aa: CAISEGGGSNTGELFF
CDR3nt: TGTGCCATCAGTGAGGGAGGGGGCTCGAACACCGGGGAGCTGTTTTTT

v_gene: TRBV7-3
d_gene: TRBD2
abundance: NA
j_gene: TRBJ2-3
CDR3aa: CASSLGGRVLRTDTQYF
CDR3nt: TGTGCCAGCAGCTTGGGCGGGAGAGTTCTACGGACAGATACGCAGTATTTT